Listed here are 14 T cell receptor beta chains from one sample, sequenced in a study of cytomegalovirus exposure and HLA in healthy donors (dated by TCRdb to the late 2010s). Receptors were amplified or captured by the immunoSEQ multiplex PCR assay. For the multiplex PCR, a mixture combining 60 forward primers for TCR Vbeta segments and 13 reverse primers for TCR Jbeta segments was used. TCRdb retrieved this table from immuneACCESS and kept in-frame rearrangements only. Not all clones are present; in checked studies, unresolved V genes account for under half, and no reason is known for the remainder. This sample is represented by about 120,000 clones; over 8.5% of them were singletons. The top ten clones comprise around 6.1% of the sample. The specimen was PBMCs. The origin of the receptors is a woman in her thirties or forties in good health and CMV-seropositive.

This clone appeared a few times. The CDR3 sequence: CASSSLSGVTGELFF. The CDR3, as DNA: TGTGCCAGCAGCAGTCTTTCAGGGGTCACCGGGGAGCTGTTTTTT. This rearrangement joins TRBV11-2 to TRBJ2-2; D possibly corresponds to TRBD1 (6 bases). Trimming shortened V by 5 bases and J by 4 bases, and 14 bases separated the two germline ends. The CDR3 has 15 residues. CDR1 and CDR2 (germline): SGHAT, FQNNGV.

The chain is built from TRBV18 and TRBJ1-3; no definite D call. V was clipped by 3 bases and J by 0 bases, with 12 bases between them. This CDR3 spans 16 amino acids. Germline CDR1 KGHSH, CDR2 LQKENI. CDR3 nucleotides: TGTGCCAGCTCACCGAGGGATTTGGGCTCTGGAAACACCATATATTTT. This codes for CASSPRDLGSGNTIYF. Combining the CDR3 with reference TRBV18 and TRBJ1-3 gives the whole variable domain NAGVMQNPRHLVRRRGQEARLRCSPMKGHSHVYWYRQLPEEGLKFMVYLQKENIIDESGMPKERFSAEFPKEGPSILRIQQVVRGDSAAYFCASSPRDLGSGNTIYFGEGSWLTVV.

The chain employs TRBV5-6 and TRBJ2-5, with 11 bases matching TRBD2. The CDR3 is made up of 15 amino acids. Germline CDR1 and CDR2: SGHDT and YYEEEE. Trimming took 3 bases from V and 5 from J; bases not matched to a gene: 6. DNA of the CDR3: TGTGCCAGCAGCTCCCGACTAGCGGGGAGGGAGACCCAGTACTTC. It codes for CASSSRLAGRETQYF. Using reference TRBV5-6 and TRBJ2-5 for the parts outside the CDR3, the full variable domain is DAGVTQSPTHLIKTRGQQVTLRCSPKSGHDTVSWYQQALGQGPQFIFQYYEEEERQRGNFPDRFSGHQFPNYSSELNVNALLLGDSALYLCASSSRLAGRETQYFGPGTRLLVL.

This clone was observed a few times. This chain links TRBV30 with TRBJ1-2, with D possibly matching TRBD1 (5 bases). Germline V gene sequence: CDR1 GTSNPN, CDR2 SVGIG (reference sequence). Deletions cut 0 bases from V and 4 bases from J, with 9 bases between. This CDR3 has 13 residues. CDR3 bases: TGTGCCTGGAGTGTCGGGGACTCCTATGGCTACACCTTC. Its translation is CAWSVGDSYGYTF. The full variable domain, completed using reference TRBV30 and TRBJ1-2, is SQTIHQWPATLVQPVGSPLSLECTVEGTSNPNLYWYRQAAGRGLQLLFYSVGIGQISSEVPQNLSASRPQDRQFILSSKKLLLSDSGFYLCAWSVGDSYGYTFGSGTRLTVV.

The chain employs TRBV10-3 and TRBJ2-2, with TRBD2 matching 11 bases. The CDR3 has 17 amino acids. Unmatched junction bases numbered 6, after V lost 0 bases and J lost 6 bases. Per germline, CDR1 ENHRY and CDR2 SYGVKD. In nucleotides, the CDR3 is TGTGCCATCAGTGAGTCTATTCGGACTAGCGGGCCCGGGGAGCTGTTTTTT. Amino acids: CAISESIRTSGPGELFF.

This clone has just a few counts. V usage is TRBV5-1 and J usage is TRBJ1-2; the D gene is possibly TRBD1 (6 bases). Trimming cost V 2 bases and J 3 bases, with 17 bases left between them. CDR1 is SGHRS and CDR2 is YFSETQ in the germline V gene. This CDR3 region has 16 residues. The CDR3 here is CASSFGQPPVHYGYTF. The CDR3 DNA follows: TGCGCCAGCAGCTTTGGACAGCCCCCAGTCCACTATGGCTACACCTTC.

This clone turned up a few times. CDR3 nucleotide sequence: TGTGCCAGCAGAAACCGGGACAGAAGTAATGAAAAACTGTTTTTT. Its translation: CASRNRDRSNEKLFF. This sequence joins TRBV6-5 and TRBJ1-4; 7 bases align to TRBD1. The CDR3 covers 15 residues. The V and J ends lost 6 bases and 4 bases, in that order; junction bases with no gene match: 8. Germline lookup yields CDR1 MNHEY and CDR2 SVGAGI.

The chain has TRBV6-1 and TRBJ1-2; D gene uncertain. CDR3 length: 12 residues. Per the germline V gene, CDR1 is MNHNS and CDR2 is SASEGT. V shed 6 bases and J shed 5 bases, with 10 bases lying between them. The CDR3, as DNA: TGTGCCAGCAGCCAGGTGCTTTATGGCTACACCTTC. This codes for CASSQVLYGYTF.

The table lists this clone with a few counts. The V gene is TRBV6-1, the J gene TRBJ1-3, with D uncertain. V lost 2 bases to trimming and J lost 2 bases, with 19 bases between them. The germline gives CDR1 MNHNS, CDR2 SASEGT. The CDR3 spans 18 residues. CDR3 DNA: TGTGCCAGCAGTGAAATATGGCTCTTAAATATGGCTGGAAACACCATATATTTT. Translation gives CASSEIWLLNMAGNTIYF.

V usage is TRBV6-5 and J usage is TRBJ1-2; D is uncertain. Germline V lookup: CDR1 MNHEY, CDR2 SVGAGI. The CDR3 is made up of 14 amino acids. V was clipped by 2 bases and J by 0 bases, with 7 bases between them. The CDR3 bases are TGTGCCAGCAGTTACCGGGGAACTAACTATGGCTACACCTTC. Translated: CASSYRGTNYGYTF.

In its sample, this clone was seen a few times. The chain links TRBV14 to TRBJ1-1; 8 bases agree with TRBD1. Trimming removed 7 bases from V and 3 bases from J; junction bases left unmatched: 4. This CDR3 spans 13 amino acids. Germline CDR1 SGHDN, CDR2 FVKESK. The CDR3 loop is CASTWGQDTEAFF. DNA for the CDR3: TGTGCCAGCACATGGGGACAGGACACTGAAGCTTTCTTT.

The chain joins TRBV14 to TRBJ2-7; TRBD1 matches 9 bases. CDR1 and CDR2 (germline): SGHDN, FVKESK. The ends lost 3 bases at V and 3 bases at J; junction bases unmatched: 6. The CDR3 sequence is 15 residues long. The CDR3 nucleotides are TGTGCCAGCAGCCAGGAGGGACAGGGCCGCTACGAGCAGTACTTC. This translates into CASSQEGQGRYEQYF.

A few counts support this clone. V gene TRBV7-3 combines with J gene TRBJ1-1; D perhaps matches TRBD1 (6 bases). The CDR3 has 15 residues. V lost 2 bases and J lost 4, with 14 bases in between. The germline gives CDR1 SGHTA, CDR2 FQGTGA. Here the CDR3 DNA reads TGTGCCAGCAGCTTACAGGACAGAGATATCACTGAAGCTTTCTTT. It translates to CASSLQDRDITEAFF.

This clone appeared a few times. V and J are TRBV19 and TRBJ2-3, with D perhaps TRBD2 (5 bases). Germline-derived CDR1 and CDR2 are LNHDA and SQIVND (reference sequence). The germline V and J ends were trimmed by 5 bases and 1 base, with 13 bases remaining between them. The CDR3 consists of 15 residues. For the CDR3, the DNA is TGTGCCAGTAGTGCGGATGAGAGGGGCACAGATACGCAGTATTTT. It translates to CASSADERGTDTQYF.